Presented here are 17 T cell receptor beta chains from one specimen sequenced in a study of cytomegalovirus exposure and HLA in healthy donors. Both 60 Vbeta primers and 13 Jbeta primers went into the PCR. Assay used: immunoSEQ multiplex PCR; TCRdb lists only in-frame clones, some missing. The profile covers roughly 100,000 clones, with about four fifths appearing a single time and about 6% taken by the ten largest. Source material: PBMCs. The receptors here all came from a woman aged 50 to 60 in good health and CMV-seropositive.

In its sample, this clone was seen a few times. At one of its ends the junction is not consistent with the germline gene, which may arise from a read error. The genes are TRBV30 and TRBJ1-4; weak D call: TRBD1 (5 bases). This CDR3 contains 14 residues. Germline assignment: CDR1 GTSNPN and CDR2 SVGIG (reference sequence). The CDR3 is CARSTGGTNEKLFF. As DNA, the CDR3 is TGTGCCCGGAGCACCGGGGGGACGAATGAAAAACTGTTTTTT.

The chain carries TRBV29-1 and TRBJ2-3; 10 bases line up with TRBD1. The CDR3 loop spans 14 amino acids. The trim removed 7 bases at V and 3 bases at J, leaving 7 bases unmatched. Per the germline V gene, CDR1 is SQVTM and CDR2 is ANQGSEA. In DNA, the CDR3 is TGCAGCGCGGACAGGGGGAAAAGGACAGATACGCAGTATTTT. Translating gives CSADRGKRTDTQYF.

This chain connects TRBV4-3 to TRBJ1-4; D is perhaps TRBD1 (5 bases). The germline CDR1 and CDR2 sequences are LGHNA and YSLEER. The CDR3 runs to 17 residues. Between the trimmed V and J ends, which lost 5 bases and 4 bases, there was a span of 20 bases. The CDR3 nucleotides are TGCGCCAGCAGCGGCCGTGCTGGCGGGGGTCTTAATGAAAAACTGTTTTTT. This translates into CASSGRAGGGLNEKLFF.

The V call is TRBV7-2, the J call TRBJ1-4; a weak D match, TRBD1 (5 bases). The germline V gene has CDR1 SGHTA and CDR2 FQGNSA. The CDR3 spans 15 residues. With 0 bases removed from V and 7 bases from J, the gap between germline ends came to 12 bases. CDR3 residues: CASSLASGTPEKLFF. CDR3 in DNA: TGTGCCAGCAGCTTAGCATCAGGGACTCCTGAAAAACTGTTTTTT.

The chain combines TRBV7-9 with TRBJ2-7; unclear D gene. Germline CDR1 and CDR2: SEHNR and FQNEAQ (reference sequence). V was clipped by 5 bases and J by 3 bases, with 5 bases between them. This CDR3 comprises 11 residues. CDR3: CASSPSYEQYF. The CDR3 bases are TGTGCCAGCAGCCCCAGCTACGAGCAGTACTTC.

The chain joins TRBV19 to TRBJ1-5; tentatively, D is TRBD1 (6 bases). Germline V gene data show CDR1 as LNHDA and CDR2 as SQIVND (reference sequence). This CDR3 comprises 15 residues. V gave up 3 bases and J gave up 1 base, with 10 bases separating them. This CDR3 is CASSIGQTSNQPQHF. DNA of the CDR3: TGTGCCAGTAGTATTGGACAGACCAGCAATCAGCCCCAGCATTTT.

This clone turned up a few times. The V and J genes are TRBV28 and TRBJ1-5; D ambiguous. Germline CDR1 MDHEN, CDR2 SYDVKM. V was clipped by 1 base and J by 0 bases, with 10 bases between them. The CDR3 has 16 residues. For the CDR3, the DNA is TGTGCCAGCAGTTTATACGGTAGTGGTAGCAATCAGCCCCAGCATTTT. Protein: CASSLYGSGSNQPQHF.

This chain joins TRBV7-9 and TRBJ2-5, with 14 bases that match TRBD2. The J segment lost 3 bases and the V segment lost 5 bases, leaving 8 bases of the junction unmatched. The CDR3 is made up of 17 amino acids. The V gene's germline CDR1 is SEHNR and CDR2 FQNEAQ (reference sequence). CDR3 region: CASSLKQTSGGEETQYF. DNA for the CDR3: TGTGCCAGCAGCCTGAAGCAGACTAGCGGGGGGGAAGAGACCCAGTACTTC.

J is TRBJ1-4 and V is TRBV5-1; 9 nucleotides agree with TRBD1. The ends lost 5 bases at V and 4 bases at J; junction bases unmatched: 6. CDR1 is SGHRS and CDR2 is YFSETQ in the germline V gene. This CDR3 is built from 15 residues. This CDR3 is CASSRDRADNEKLFF. The CDR3 coding sequence is TGCGCCAGCAGTCGGGACAGGGCTGATAATGAAAAACTGTTTTTT.

J is TRBJ2-3 and V is TRBV5-1; 8 bases align to TRBD1. The junction had 10 bases not matched to a gene; V was cut back by 4 bases and J by 0 bases. The CDR3 spans 17 residues. Per the germline V gene, CDR1 is SGHRS and CDR2 is YFSETQ. CDR3 protein: CASSRDRRQTSTDTQYF. In nucleotides, the CDR3 is TGCGCCAGCAGCCGGGACAGGCGCCAAACTAGCACAGATACGCAGTATTTT. The complete variable domain, with remaining parts taken from reference TRBV5-1 and TRBJ2-3, reads KAGVTQTPRYLIKTRGQQVTLSCSPISGHRSVSWYQQTPGQGLQFLFEYFSETQRNKGNFPGRFSGRQFSNSRSEMNVSTLELGDSALYLCASSRDRRQTSTDTQYFGPGTRLTVL.

The chain uses TRBV7-8 and TRBJ2-1, with 9 bases matching TRBD2. CDR3 length equals 19 residues. With V trimmed by 1 base and J by 8 bases, 18 bases remained unmatched. The germline CDR1 and CDR2 sequences are SGHVS and FQNEAQ. In nucleotides, the CDR3 is TGTGCCAGCAGCTTAGGGCGGGGGGGCGGGGATATTGGTTGGGATGAGCAGTTCTTC. Its translation: CASSLGRGGGDIGWDEQFF.

The V and J genes are TRBV10-3 and TRBJ1-5; possibly TRBD1 for D (5 bases). The germline CDR1 and CDR2 sequences are ENHRY and SYGVKD. The V gene lost 3 bases and the J gene lost 1 base, with 7 bases spanning the gap. This CDR3 has 14 residues. CDR3 in DNA: TGTGCCATCAGTGAAGACAGAAGCAATCAGCCCCAGCATTTT. Its protein is CAISEDRSNQPQHF.

V is TRBV19 and J is TRBJ2-1; TRBD1 matches 9 bases. The CDR3 totals 16 residues. V lost 6 bases and J lost 0; bases outside the gene matches: 6. CDR1 and CDR2 from the germline V gene are LNHDA and SQIVND (reference sequence). CDR3 loop: CASSTGTGISYNEQFF. In nucleotides, the CDR3 is TGTGCCAGTAGCACCGGGACAGGGATCTCCTACAATGAGCAGTTCTTC.

The chain employs TRBV9 and TRBJ2-1, with TRBD2 identical over 7 bases. Germline V gives CDR1 SGDLS, CDR2 YYNGEE. After removal of 4 bases from V and 6 bases from J, the junction contained 4 bases not matched to a gene. This CDR3 comprises 13 residues. The CDR3 DNA reads as TGTGCCAGCAGCCCCTGGGGGGGCAATGAGCAGTTCTTC. Translating it yields CASSPWGGNEQFF.

The chain links TRBV4-1 to TRBJ1-2; 8 nucleotides agree with TRBD1. The CDR3 is 16 residues long. V was pared by 0 bases and J by 4 bases, with 7 bases of the junction left unmatched. From germline, CDR1 is MGHRA and CDR2 YSYEKL. The CDR3 DNA is TGCGCCAGCAGCCAAGATACGAACAGGGGGGCCTATGGCTACACCTTC. The encoded protein is CASSQDTNRGAYGYTF.

V usage is TRBV6-5 and J usage is TRBJ1-6; the D gene is possibly TRBD1 (5 bases). In germline, CDR1 is MNHEY, CDR2 SVGAGI. The CDR3 spans 13 residues. Trimming removed 2 bases at V and 12 bases at J, with 11 bases between. The CDR3 sequence is CASSYDSLKPLHF. The CDR3 DNA is TGTGCCAGCAGTTACGACAGCCTGAAACCCCTCCACTTT.

This chain joins TRBV15 and TRBJ1-4; 9 nucleotides line up with TRBD1. Trimming took 1 base from V and 7 from J; bases not matched to a gene: 4. Germline V lookup: CDR1 LNHNV, CDR2 YYDKDF (reference sequence). The CDR3 is 15 residues long. The CDR3 loop reads CATSRGGTGTEKLFF. CDR3 nucleotide sequence: TGTGCCACCAGCAGAGGAGGGACAGGGACTGAAAAACTGTTTTTT.